These T cell receptor beta chains were read from a single sample in a study of tumour-infiltrating T cells in Burkitt lymphoma. Sequencing was performed with immunoSEQ multiplex PCR; in TCRdb, only in-frame clones are kept and a portion is missing. The sample consists of roughly 5,100 clones, about a sixth of them appearing once. Sequencing was carried out using tumor tissue. All receptors come from a human donor with diffuse large B-cell lymphoma. The CDR3 runs from the conserved cysteine through the conserved F or W. The D gene is left open where the match is weak. Rows may omit the clone size; those that give it use once, few, many or a size class.

v_call	clone_size	cdr3_length	j_call	d_call	cdr3_aa	cdr3_nt
TRBV4-1	NA	13	TRBJ1-5	NA	CASSLTESQPQHF	TGCGCCAGCAGCCTGACAGAATCCCAGCCCCAGCATTTT
TRBV27	NA	13	TRBJ2-6	NA	CASSLSGANVLTF	TGTGCCAGCAGTTTATCCGGGGCCAACGTCCTGACTTTC
TRBV18	NA	12	TRBJ2-1	NA	CASSPDSREQFF	TGTGCCAGCTCACCGGACTCGCGCGAGCAGTTCTTC
TRBV7-9	few	13	TRBJ1-2	TRBD1	CASSVGQGEGYTF	TGTGCCAGCAGCGTAGGACAGGGGGAAGGCTACACCTTC
TRBV7-9	NA	15	TRBJ2-7	NA	CASSLEGSPGWEQYF	TGTGCCAGCAGCTTAGAGGGCTCGCCGGGGTGGGAGCAGTACTTC
TRBV5-1	once	15	TRBJ1-1	NA	CASSQTGPSNTEAFF	TGCGCCAGCAGCCAAACGGGACCGTCGAACACTGAAGCTTTCTTT
TRBV5-1	few	15	TRBJ1-3	NA	CASSLLGDSGNTIYF	TGCGCCAGCAGCTTGCTGGGAGACTCTGGAAACACCATATATTTT
TRBV15	hyperexpanded	16	TRBJ2-6	TRBD1	CATSRDRGLGANVLTF	TGTGCCACCAGCAGAGACAGGGGGTTGGGGGCCAACGTCCTGACTTTC
TRBV5-1	NA	12	TRBJ2-7	NA	CASSGKMDEQYF	TGCGCCAGCAGCGGGAAGATGGACGAGCAGTACTTC
TRBV6-1	few	13	TRBJ2-4	NA	CASSARLREDIYF	TGTGCCAGCAGTGCTCGTCTGAGGGAGGACATTTACTTC
TRBV30	few	15	TRBJ1-2	TRBD1	CAWRPPGQGLDGYTF	TGTGCCTGGAGGCCACCGGGACAGGGTCTGGATGGCTACACCTTC
TRBV7-3	few	14	TRBJ1-1	NA	CASSPSKFGPGAFF	TGTGCCAGCAGCCCCTCCAAGTTTGGTCCTGGAGCTTTCTTT
TRBV29-1	NA	12	TRBJ1-2	NA	CSVGQSTGGYTF	TGCAGCGTTGGTCAGAGCACGGGGGGCTACACCTTC
TRBV27	NA	10	TRBJ2-5	NA	CASSYQTQYF	TGTGCCAGCAGTTATCAGACCCAGTACTTC